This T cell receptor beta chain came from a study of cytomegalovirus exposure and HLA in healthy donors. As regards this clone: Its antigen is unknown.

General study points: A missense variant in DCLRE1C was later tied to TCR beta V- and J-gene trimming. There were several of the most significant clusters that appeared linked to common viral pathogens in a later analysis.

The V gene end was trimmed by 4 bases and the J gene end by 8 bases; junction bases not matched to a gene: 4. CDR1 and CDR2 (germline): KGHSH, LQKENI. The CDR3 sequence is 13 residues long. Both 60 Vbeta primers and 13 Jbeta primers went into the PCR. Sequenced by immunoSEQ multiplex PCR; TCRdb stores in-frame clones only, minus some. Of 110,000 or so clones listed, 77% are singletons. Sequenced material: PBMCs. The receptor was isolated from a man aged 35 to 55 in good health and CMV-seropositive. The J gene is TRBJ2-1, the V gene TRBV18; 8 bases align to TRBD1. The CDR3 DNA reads TGTGCCAGCTCACTACAGGGGGGAGATGAGCAGTTCTTC. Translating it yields CASSLQGGDEQFF.